This TCR beta chain comes out of a study of prognosis after radiotherapy for stage I lung cancer. The wider study: The patients comprised 13 men and five or six women, spanning ages about 53 to 85 and having a median of about 70 years. Study observations and caveats: A fall in unique TCR clone counts followed stereotactic body radiation therapy, with medians of about 9,700 versus 6,500.

Trimming removed 6 bases from V and 2 bases from J, with 14 bases in between. Germline values: CDR1 MDHEN, CDR2 SYDVKM. The CDR3 runs 14 residues. In this sample, this clonotype turned up many times. Antigen: not known. Amplification of the TCR beta CDR3 (from genomic DNA) was done by two-round multiplex PCR. Gene-specific primers for each TRBV and TRBJ gene drove first-round PCR. TCRdb redid the calling of the multiplex PCR reads with MiXCR, one entry per CDR3 protein. This table holds more than 15,000 distinct CDR3 sequences, more than 15% found once. This clonotype was obtained from a donor aged 50 or older with non-small cell lung cancer. The V gene is TRBV28, the J gene TRBJ2-7, with D possibly matching TRBD2 (7 bases). Sequencing was performed on PBMCs, taken before or after stereotactic body radiation therapy (not recorded which). CDR3 region: CASRNPGGPYEQYF. In DNA form, the CDR3 reads TGTGCCAGCAGAAACCCCGGGGGGCCCTACGAGCAGTACTTC.